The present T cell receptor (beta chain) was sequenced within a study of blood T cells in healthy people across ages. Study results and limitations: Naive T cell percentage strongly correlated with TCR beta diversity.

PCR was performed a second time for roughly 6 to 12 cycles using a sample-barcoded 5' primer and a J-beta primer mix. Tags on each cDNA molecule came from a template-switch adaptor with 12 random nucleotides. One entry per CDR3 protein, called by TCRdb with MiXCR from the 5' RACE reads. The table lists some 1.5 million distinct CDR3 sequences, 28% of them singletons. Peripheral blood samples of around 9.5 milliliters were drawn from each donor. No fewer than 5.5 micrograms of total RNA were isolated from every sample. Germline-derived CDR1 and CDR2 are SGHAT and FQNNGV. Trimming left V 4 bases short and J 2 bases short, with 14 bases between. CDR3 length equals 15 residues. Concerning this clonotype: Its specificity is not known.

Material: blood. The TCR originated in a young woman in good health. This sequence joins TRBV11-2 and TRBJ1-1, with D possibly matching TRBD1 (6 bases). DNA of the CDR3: TGTGCCAGCAGCTCCTACAGGGAGTACAACACTGAAGCTTTCTTT. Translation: CASSSYREYNTEAFF.